This T cell receptor beta chain is drawn from a study of chemoradiotherapy in HPV16-positive cancers. Findings and limits, study-wide: Candidate HPV-specific clones and E7-related TCR motifs grew in tumor during treatment.

This table comes from immunoSEQ multiplex PCR, and its TCRdb copy is limited to in-frame clones, with some not included. Here the sample spans roughly 300 clones, about 91% being singletons. The germline gives CDR1 SGHRS, CDR2 YFSETQ. V dropped 3 bases and J dropped 6 bases, with 9 bases sitting between them. This CDR3 has 13 amino acids. On this clone: Its antigen remains unidentified.

The chain combines TRBV5-1 with TRBJ1-4, with D unresolved. This material consisted of tumor tissue, taken from a patient who underwent chemoradiotherapy. This TCR was recovered from a human donor with HPV-associated anogenital cancer. CDR3 in DNA: TGCGCCAGCAGCTCTCAGGTAGATGAAAAACTGTTTTTT. It translates to CASSSQVDEKLFF.